Shown below are 26 T cell receptor beta chains from a single sample sequenced in a study of tumor and adjacent non-tumor tissue in lung cancer. No cell sorting was done before RNA was extracted from the tissue. TCRbeta libraries were built with three rounds of nested PCR, modified from ARM-PCR. TCRdb analysed the multiplex PCR reads with MiXCR anew, one entry per CDR3 protein. The sample lists approximately 75,000 distinct CDR3 sequences, over 70% occurring once. The sample taken for sequencing was lung tumor tissue. All receptors derive from a woman between 50 and 59 years old with non-small cell lung cancer.

Remarks on this clonotype: One junction end disagrees with the germline gene, perhaps due to a read error. This chain links TRBV12-3 or TRBV12-4 with TRBJ1-1, with a tentative D call TRBD1 (6 bases). There are 15 residues in the CDR3. The CDR3 DNA reads TGTGCCAGCGGTTTAGCAGGGGCGCGAAGGGCTGAAGCTTTATTT. Protein product: CASGLAGARRAEALF.

The gene calls are TRBV4-1 and TRBJ2-3; D call uncertain. Deletions cut 0 bases from V and 1 base from J, with 11 bases between. This CDR3 contains 16 residues. Germline lookup yields CDR1 MGHRA and CDR2 YSYEKL. The CDR3: CASSQDRVSGTDTQYF. CDR3 DNA: TGCGCCAGCAGCCAAGACCGTGTGTCTGGCACAGATACGCAGTATTTT.

The table lists this clonotype with a count of one. One end of the junction fails to match germline, which may point to a read error. This chain connects TRBV6-5 to TRBJ1-2, with 7 bases lining up with TRBD1. Germline CDR1 and CDR2: MNHEY and SVGAGI. This CDR3 spans 15 amino acids. The CDR3 loop reads CSSSYAGTALHSRTF. The DNA of the CDR3 is TGTTCCAGCAGTTACGCCGGGACAGCTCTTCATAGCCGCACCTTC.

This clonotype was observed many times. This chain links TRBV6-5 with TRBJ2-7, with 10 bases matching TRBD1. Trimming at V came to 7 bases and at J to 2 bases, leaving 11 bases not matched to a gene. Germline V gene data show CDR1 as MNHEY and CDR2 as SVGAGI. This CDR3 contains 16 residues. The chain's CDR3 is CASTKNPGTGAYEQYF. Here the CDR3 DNA reads TGTGCCAGCACCAAAAACCCCGGGACAGGGGCCTACGAGCAGTACTTC.

This clonotype has more than one count but fewer than ten. One end of the junction is discordant with germline, which a read error may explain. The chain links TRBV11-2 to TRBJ2-1; unclear D gene. The CDR3 extends over 14 amino acids. Germline CDR1 and CDR2: SGHAT and FQNNGV. The CDR3 here is CVSNFGSADNEQFF. CDR3 in DNA: TGTGTCAGCAACTTTGGCAGTGCCGACAATGAACAGTTCTTC. Full variable domain (rest looked up from reference TRBV11-2 and TRBJ2-1): EAGVAQSPRYKIIEKRQSVAFWCNPISGHATLYWYQQILGQGPKLLIQFQNNGVVDDSQLPKDRFSAERLKGVDSTLKIQPAKLEDSAVYLCVSNFGSADNEQFFGPGTRLTVL.

CDR3 in amino acids: CASSYSSGREQYF. CDR3 DNA sequence: TGTGCCAGCAGTTACTCGAGTGGCCGCGAGCAGTACTTC. The rearrangement uses TRBV6-5 and TRBJ2-7; D not resolved. The CDR3 sequence is 13 residues long. The germline V gene has CDR1 MNHEY and CDR2 SVGAGI. The ends were cut back, 0 bases at V and 6 bases at J, with 9 bases in the middle.

As concerns this clonotype: The junction and the germline gene differ at one end; a read error may be behind it. The chain links TRBV28 to TRBJ2-7; a possible D gene is TRBD2 (5 bases). Germline V gives CDR1 MDHEN, CDR2 SYDVKM. The CDR3 is made up of 15 amino acids. CDR3 sequence (DNA): TGTGCCAACAGTCGTCAGAGGGAGCGGAGTGACGAGCAGTACTTC. Protein: CANSRQRERSDEQYF.

As to this clonotype: Relative to the germline gene, one junction end is altered; a read error may explain this. V usage is TRBV6-1 and J usage is TRBJ2-2; 14 nucleotides align to TRBD2. The germline CDR1 and CDR2 sequences are MNHNS and SASEGT. CDR3 size: 17 residues. CDR3 sequence reads: CVSLTGTSGSGIGELFF. The CDR3 bases are TGTGTCAGCCTCACCGGGACTAGCGGGAGTGGGATCGGAGAGCTGTTTTTT.

With regard to this clonotype: The junction departs from germline at one end; a sequencing error may be responsible. The genes are TRBV10-1 and TRBJ2-1; D could derive from TRBD1 or TRBD2 (6 bases each). The length of the CDR3 is 15 residues. Germline assignment: CDR1 WNHNN and CDR2 SYGVQD (reference sequence). CDR3 in DNA: TGCGTCAGCCGAGTAGGGGGGACCGGGCAGAATGGGCAGTTCTTC. Translated, it gives CVSRVGGTGQNGQFF.

A word on this clonotype: A junction boundary mismatches the germline segment, possibly from a read error. The chain employs TRBV12-3 or TRBV12-4 and TRBJ2-3; D may match TRBD1 or TRBD2 (7 bases each). This CDR3 region has 16 residues. The CDR3 spells CANSPRTGGRADRQYF. In nucleotides, the CDR3 is TGTGCCAACAGCCCGAGGACAGGAGGGAGGGCAGATAGGCAGTATTTT.

The rearrangement uses TRBV29-1 and TRBJ2-1, with D perhaps matching TRBD2 (5 bases). V was cut by 3 bases and J by 12 bases, with 27 bases left in between. Germline values: CDR1 SQVTM, CDR2 ANQGSEA. There are 16 residues in the CDR3. The CDR3 protein is CSVDRLAGGSYYVQFF. As DNA, the CDR3 is TGCAGCGTTGATCGCCTAGCAGGAGGTTCGTACTATGTGCAGTTCTTC.

This clonotype has ten or more counts. V usage is TRBV11-2 and J usage is TRBJ1-6; D is ambiguous. This CDR3 is built from 16 residues. V lost 1 base, J lost 0 bases, and 7 bases lay in between. In germline, CDR1 is SGHAT, CDR2 FQNNGV. CDR3 in DNA: TGTGCCAGCAGCTTAGGGGGAGGCTCCTATAATTCACCCCTCCACTTT. Its translation: CASSLGGGSYNSPLHF.

With respect to this clonotype: Germline is not matched at one junction end, which may reflect a read error. The V call is TRBV11-2, the J call TRBJ2-7; a possible D gene is TRBD1 (5 bases). The germline CDR1 and CDR2 sequences are SGHAT and FQNNGV. The CDR3 covers 13 residues. The DNA of the CDR3 is TGTGCCAGCTGCTTGGATACAGGAGCCGAGCAATACTTC. Its protein product is CASCLDTGAEQYF.

Details on this clonotype: Since a much larger clone is just one base distant, this may be a read error. The chain recombines TRBV28 with TRBJ2-2; the D gene could be TRBD1 or TRBD2 (7 bases each). The CDR3 consists of 16 residues. Germline CDR1 is MDHEN and CDR2 is SYDVKM. Here the CDR3 DNA reads TGTGCCAGCAGTTTAAATGGGAGGGGGCGGACCGGGGAGCTGTATTTT. It codes for CASSLNGRGRTGELYF. The whole variable domain, filled in from reference TRBV28 and TRBJ2-2, reads DVKVTQSSRYLVKRTGEKVFLECVQDMDHENMFWYRQDPGLGLRLIYFSYDVKMKEKGDIPEGYSVSREKKERFSLILESASTNQTSMYLCASSLNGRGRTGELYFGEGSRLTVL.

On this clonotype: The junction shows a germline mismatch at one end, possibly a read error. The genes are TRBV10-3 and TRBJ1-1, with D possibly TRBD1 on 5 matching bases. The CDR3 has 13 amino acids. Germline lookup yields CDR1 ENHRY and CDR2 SYGVKD. CDR3: CATSDSVWVEAFF. For the CDR3, the DNA is TGTGCCACCAGTGACAGTGTATGGGTTGAAGCTTTCTTT.

Points on this clonotype: Since a much larger clone is just one base distant, this may be a read error. This chain links TRBV5-1 with TRBJ2-1; 11 positions match TRBD2. The germline gives CDR1 SGHRS, CDR2 YFSETQ. V lost 7 bases, J lost 7 bases, and 7 bases stayed unmatched. CDR3 size: 14 residues. The CDR3 bases are TGCGCCAGCGGCATTACTAGCGGGAGTAATGAGCAGTTCTTC. Protein sequence: CASGITSGSNEQFF.

Worth noting for this clonotype: Because it lacks the conserved phenylalanine or tryptophan at the end, this CDR3 is likely a read error. V and J are TRBV4-1 and TRBJ2-3, with 9 bases identical to TRBD1. The V gene's germline CDR1 is MGHRA and CDR2 YSYEKL. The CDR3 is 14 residues long. Germline trimming cut 4 bases from V and 4 bases from J; bases unmatched to any gene: 3. The CDR3 coding sequence is TGCGCCAGCAGCCTGCGGACAGGGGCAGATACGCAGTATATT. This encodes CASSLRTGADTQYI.

To note about this clonotype: The junction shows a germline mismatch at one end, possibly a read error. This chain links TRBV12-3 or TRBV12-4 with TRBJ1-6; unclear D gene. CDR3 size: 15 residues. The CDR3 DNA is TGTGACAGCATGCGAGCGAGCTCCTATAATTCACCCCTCCACTTT. Encoded protein: CDSMRASSYNSPLHF.

A single count supports this clonotype. This sequence joins TRBV5-1 and TRBJ2-3; TRBD1 matches 7 bases. The trim removed 6 bases at V and 2 bases at J, leaving 9 bases unmatched. The germline CDR1 and CDR2 sequences are SGHRS and YFSETQ. This CDR3 contains 15 residues. In DNA, the CDR3 is TGCGCCAGCAAGAATGGACAGGACTTCACAGATACGCAGTATTTT. This encodes CASKNGQDFTDTQYF.

This clonotype appeared a few times. A single base separates this from a much larger clone, so it may be a read error. The rearrangement joins TRBV29-1 to TRBJ1-1, with 7 bases identical to TRBD1. Germline loops: CDR1 SQVTM, CDR2 ANQGSEA. CDR3 length: 14 residues. Written as DNA, the CDR3 is TGCAGCGTCGGCGTACAGACAGGGAACATTGAAGCTTTCTTT. This encodes CSVGVQTGNIEAFF.

In regard to this clonotype: Lacking the conserved final phenylalanine or tryptophan, this CDR3 likely reflects a read error. This chain connects TRBV29-1 to TRBJ2-1; D might be TRBD2 (6 bases). Per the germline V gene, CDR1 is SQVTM and CDR2 is ANQGSEA. This CDR3 spans 17 amino acids. Here the CDR3 reads CSVEGFGGVTSFNEQFL. As DNA, the CDR3 is TGCAGCGTTGAAGGGTTCGGCGGGGTAACCTCCTTCAATGAGCAGTTCTTA.

For this clonotype: Relative to the germline gene, one junction end is altered; a read error may explain this. CDR3 nucleotides: TGTGCTAGCAGCCCAGCACAGGGGGCCCACTCTGGAAACACCATATATTTT. Encoded protein: CASSPAQGAHSGNTIYF. The chain recombines TRBV7-9 with TRBJ1-3, with TRBD1 matching over 9 bases. Germline-derived CDR1 and CDR2 are SEHNR and FQNEAQ (reference sequence). The CDR3 runs 17 residues.

About this clonotype itself: This likely comes from a read error, as the CDR3 has no conserved phenylalanine or tryptophan at its end. V and J are TRBV12-3 or TRBV12-4 and TRBJ2-7, with 8 bases aligning to TRBD2. This CDR3 contains 16 residues. CDR3 residues: CASSLQWGLGGYKQYS. The CDR3 DNA reads as TGTGCCAGCAGTTTACAATGGGGACTAGGAGGCTACAAGCAGTACTCC.

Comment on this clonotype: Germline is not matched at one junction end, which may reflect a read error. The chain employs TRBV29-1 and TRBJ2-1; D unresolved. Germline V gene lookup returns CDR1 SQVTM and CDR2 ANQGSEA. This CDR3 is built from 12 residues. The CDR3 region is CSALLPYIEQFF. CDR3 DNA sequence: TGCAGCGCCCTACTACCTTACATTGAGCAGTTCTTC.

V and J are TRBV6-5 and TRBJ2-4; TRBD2 matches 7 bases. The CDR3 covers 16 residues. Germline lookup yields CDR1 MNHEY and CDR2 SVGAGI. V lost 5 bases, J lost 0 bases, and 7 bases stayed unmatched. This chain's CDR3 is CASSGPSGAAKNIQYF. DNA for the CDR3: TGTGCCAGCAGTGGACCGAGCGGGGCAGCCAAAAACATTCAGTACTTC.

A remark on this clonotype: A much larger clone lies one base from this, so it may be a read error. V is TRBV7-9 and J is TRBJ2-7; D is possibly TRBD1 or TRBD2 (5 bases each). The CDR3 sequence is 13 residues long. Germline lookup yields CDR1 SEHNR and CDR2 FQNEAQ (reference sequence). The CDR3 bases are TGTGCCAGCAGCCCCCGGGACCCGAGGGAGCTGTACTTC. Its protein is CASSPRDPRELYF.